This T cell receptor (beta chain) was identified in a study of human T cells and chemical hapten exposure. Sample time point: pre-sensitization, week 0. The treatment here: therapeutic diphenylcyclopropenone sensitization with weekly scalp DPC. MiXCR, run by TCRdb on the RACE reads, gives a single entry per CDR3 protein. The repertoire consists of about 270,000 distinct CDR3 sequences, with over 7.5% occurring once and the leading ten covering 0.9% to 1.5%. This clonotype was observed at least ten times. Germline loops: CDR1 MNHEY, CDR2 SVGEGT. The CDR3 totals 15 residues. Trimming removed 6 bases from V and 4 bases from J, with 18 bases in between.

The clonotype originates from a young man with alopecia areata. Some clones in this sample may be carry-over from other donors' samples. The input for sequencing was whole blood, taken in connection with sensitization to the hapten diphenylcyclopropenone (DPC). V gene TRBV6-2 or TRBV6-3 combines with J gene TRBJ1-2; no definite D call. CDR3 in DNA: TGTGCCAGCAGCCCCGCTGATAAAGGATTCTATGGCTACACCTTC. It yields the protein CASSPADKGFYGYTF.